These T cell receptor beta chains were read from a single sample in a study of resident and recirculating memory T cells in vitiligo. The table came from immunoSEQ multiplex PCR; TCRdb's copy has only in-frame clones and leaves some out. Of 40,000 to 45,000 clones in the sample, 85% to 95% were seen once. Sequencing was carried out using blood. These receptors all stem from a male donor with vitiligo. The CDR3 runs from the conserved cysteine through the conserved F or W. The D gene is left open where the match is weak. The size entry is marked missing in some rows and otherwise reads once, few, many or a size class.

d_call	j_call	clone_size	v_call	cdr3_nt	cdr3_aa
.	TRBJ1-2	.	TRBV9	TGTGCCAGCAGCGTAGCTCGGGGGGACGCCTATGGCTACACCTTC	CASSVARGDAYGYTF
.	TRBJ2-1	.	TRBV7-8	TGTGCCAGCAGCTTAGCAGTTGCGGACAGTTACAATGAGCAGTTCTTC	CASSLAVADSYNEQFF
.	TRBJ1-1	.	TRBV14	TGTGCCAGCAGCCCCTTTGTCACTGAAGCTTTCTTT	CASSPFVTEAFF
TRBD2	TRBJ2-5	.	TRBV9	TGTGCCAGCAGCGTAGGGACTAGCGGGATAGAGACCCAGTACTTC	CASSVGTSGIETQYF
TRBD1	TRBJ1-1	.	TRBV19	TGTGCCAGTGGCCACACCAGGGGGACTGAAGCTTTCTTT	CASGHTRGTEAFF
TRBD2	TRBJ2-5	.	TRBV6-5	TGTGCCAGCAGCCGGGGGGGAATCGAGACCCAGTACTTC	CASSRGGIETQYF
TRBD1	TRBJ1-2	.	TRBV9	TGTGCCAGCAGCGGTGCCGGGACAGGAAGACTTGGCTACACCTTC	CASSGAGTGRLGYTF
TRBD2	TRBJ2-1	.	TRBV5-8	TGTGCCAGCAGCTTGGCCGGGGGGGGCCGGGACAATGAGCAGTTCTTC	CASSLAGGGRDNEQFF
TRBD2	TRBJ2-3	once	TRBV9	TGTGCCAGCAGCGTAGGGGGAGAGCGGGGGAGGGATACGCAGTATTTT	CASSVGGERGRDTQYF
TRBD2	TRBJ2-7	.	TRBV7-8	TGTGCCAGCAGCCGGACTAGCGGGGGGCAGACCTACGAGCAGTACTTC	CASSRTSGGQTYEQYF
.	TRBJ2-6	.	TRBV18	TGTGCCAGCTCACCCGGGATACGATCTGGGGCCAACGTCCTGACTTTC	CASSPGIRSGANVLTF
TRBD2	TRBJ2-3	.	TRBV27	TGTGCCAGCAGTTCACGGACTAGCGGTTCCACAGATACGCAGTATTTT	CASSSRTSGSTDTQYF
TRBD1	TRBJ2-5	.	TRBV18	TGTGCCAGCTCGCCGGCAGGGGGCCGAGAGACCCAGTACTTC	CASSPAGGRETQYF
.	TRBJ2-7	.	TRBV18	TGTGCCAGCTCACTCGGGACTGCTGCCTACGAGCAGTACTTC	CASSLGTAAYEQYF
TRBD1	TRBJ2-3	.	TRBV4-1	TGCGCCAGCAGCCTTAGATCCGGGACAGGCACAGATACGCAGTATTTT	CASSLRSGTGTDTQYF
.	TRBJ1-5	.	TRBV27	TGTGCCAGCAGATATCTAGGGGTTAGCAATCAGCCCCAGCATTTT	CASRYLGVSNQPQHF
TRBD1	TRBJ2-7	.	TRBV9	TGTGCCAGCAGCGTAAGACGGACAGGATTTGACGAGCAGTACTTC	CASSVRRTGFDEQYF
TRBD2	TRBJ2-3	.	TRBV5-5	TGTGCCAGCAGCGGCCGGGGGGACACAGATACGCAGTATTTT	CASSGRGDTDTQYF
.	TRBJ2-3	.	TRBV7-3	TGTGCCAGCAGCTTAACGTCCAAAGGAGCGCAGTATTTT	CASSLTSKGAQYF
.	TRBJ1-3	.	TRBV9	TGTGCCAGCAGCGTAGACCCAGACTCTGGAAACACCATATATTTT	CASSVDPDSGNTIYF
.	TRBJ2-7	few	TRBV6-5	TGTGCCAGCAGCCTAACTAGTTTTTCCGAGCAGTACTTC	CASSLTSFSEQYF
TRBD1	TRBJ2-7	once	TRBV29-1	TGCAGCGTCATCGACGACAGGGGCAGCTCCTACGAGCAGTACTTC	CSVIDDRGSSYEQYF
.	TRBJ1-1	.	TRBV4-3	TGCGCCAGCAGCTTAAGAGAGAACACTGAAGCTTTCTTT	CASSLRENTEAFF
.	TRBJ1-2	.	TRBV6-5	TGTGCCAGCAGTTACACGACGAGGGCCGAGGGCTACACCTTC	CASSYTTRAEGYTF
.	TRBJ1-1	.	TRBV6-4	TGTGCCAGCAGTGAACGGGTGGGAGGGCCCATGAACACTGAAGCTTTCTTT	CASSERVGGPMNTEAFF
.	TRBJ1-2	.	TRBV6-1	TGTGCCAGCAGTGAGGTAGTCGCCACCTTC	CASSEVVATF
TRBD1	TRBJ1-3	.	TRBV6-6	TGTGCCAGCAGTCTGACAGGGAGCGGAAACACCATATATTTT	CASSLTGSGNTIYF
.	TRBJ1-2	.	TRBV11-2	TGTGCCAGCAGCTTAGATGTCAGGGGTCAGGATGGCTACACCTTC	CASSLDVRGQDGYTF
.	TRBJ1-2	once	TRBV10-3	TGTGCCATCAGTGAAGCCGGAACAGGGCACTATGGCTACACCTTC	CAISEAGTGHYGYTF
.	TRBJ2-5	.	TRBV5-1	TGCGCCAGCAGCTTGGAGGAGTCGACCCAGTACTTC	CASSLEESTQYF
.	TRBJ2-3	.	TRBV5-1	TGCGCCAGCAGCCCGGGACTGCTGGGCACAGATACGCAGTATTTT	CASSPGLLGTDTQYF
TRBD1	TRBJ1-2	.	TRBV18	TGTGCCAGCTCACCCCAGGGACAGGGAGGGGACTATGGCTACACCTTC	CASSPQGQGGDYGYTF
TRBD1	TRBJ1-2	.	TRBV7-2	TGTGCCAGCAGCAACCCCGGGACAGGGGGTGGCTACACCTTC	CASSNPGTGGGYTF